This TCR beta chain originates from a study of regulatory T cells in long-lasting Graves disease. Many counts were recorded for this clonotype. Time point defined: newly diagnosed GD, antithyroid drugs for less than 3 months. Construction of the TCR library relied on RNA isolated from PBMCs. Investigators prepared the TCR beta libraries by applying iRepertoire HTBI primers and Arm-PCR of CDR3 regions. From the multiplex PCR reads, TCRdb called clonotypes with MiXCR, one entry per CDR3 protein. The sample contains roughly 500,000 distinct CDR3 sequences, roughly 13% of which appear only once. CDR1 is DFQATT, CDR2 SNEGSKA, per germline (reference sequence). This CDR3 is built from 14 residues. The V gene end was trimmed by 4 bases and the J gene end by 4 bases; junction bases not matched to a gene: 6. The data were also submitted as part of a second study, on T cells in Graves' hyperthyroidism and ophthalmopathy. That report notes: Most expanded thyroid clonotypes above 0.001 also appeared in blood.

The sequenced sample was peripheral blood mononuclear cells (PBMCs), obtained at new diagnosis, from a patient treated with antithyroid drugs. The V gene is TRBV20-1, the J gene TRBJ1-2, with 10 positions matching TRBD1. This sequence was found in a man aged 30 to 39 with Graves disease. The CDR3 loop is CSATETGGVYGYTF. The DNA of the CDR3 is TGCAGTGCTACCGAGACAGGGGGCGTCTATGGCTACACCTTC.